The 13 T cell receptor beta chains presented below share a single source sample, sequenced in a study of radiotherapy plus CTLA-4 blockade in lung cancer. Clones were sequenced by immunoSEQ multiplex PCR, and TCRdb holds only the in-frame ones, with some missing. The sample lists tens of thousands of clones; 70% to 90% were seen once. The sample was peripheral blood, taken from a patient treated with radiotherapy plus ipilimumab. The receptors derive from a human donor with non-small cell lung cancer whose response to radiotherapy plus ipilimumab could not be evaluated.

The chain recombines TRBV29-1 with TRBJ1-2; no firm D call. This CDR3 has 12 residues. V lost 0 bases, J lost 4 bases, and 6 bases lay in between. Germline lookup yields CDR1 SQVTM and CDR2 ANQGSEA. In DNA, the CDR3 is TGCAGCGTTGAAGATCCTAGCTATGGCTACACCTTC. Translation: CSVEDPSYGYTF.

The chain recombines TRBV13 with TRBJ2-1, with TRBD2 identical over 7 bases. Germline-derived CDR1 and CDR2 are PRHDT and FYEKMQ (reference sequence). The CDR3 extends over 15 amino acids. Germline trimming cut 4 bases from V and 6 bases from J; bases unmatched to any gene: 9. CDR3 coding DNA: TGTGCCAGCAGCTACAGGACTAGGGTGGGCAATGAGCAGTTCTTC. It codes for CASSYRTRVGNEQFF.

The J gene is TRBJ1-3, the V gene TRBV18; D is possibly TRBD1 (6 bases). V shed 5 bases and J shed 4 bases, with 18 bases lying between them. The CDR3 spans 16 residues. The germline CDR1 and CDR2 sequences are KGHSH and LQKENI. Here the CDR3 reads CASSSSHRVAGNTIYF. CDR3 DNA: TGTGCCAGCTCATCATCTCACAGGGTGGCAGGAAACACCATATATTTT.

The gene calls are TRBV5-1 and TRBJ2-7, with D possibly being TRBD1 (5 bases). The germline gives CDR1 SGHRS, CDR2 YFSETQ. The CDR3 sequence is 12 residues long. V lost 7 bases and J 1 base, leaving 9 bases between the germline ends. As DNA, the CDR3 is TGCGCCAGCGGGGCCGGGTCCTACGAGCAGTACTTC. Translation gives CASGAGSYEQYF.

The chain combines TRBV7-8 with TRBJ2-7; TRBD2 agrees at 8 bases. The CDR3 totals 14 residues. J gave up 4 bases and V 0 bases, and 2 bases lay outside the gene matches. The germline gives CDR1 SGHVS, CDR2 FQNEAQ. This CDR3 is CASSLAGGGYEQYF. In DNA form, the CDR3 reads TGTGCCAGCAGCTTAGCGGGCGGGGGGTACGAGCAGTACTTC.

The chain joins TRBV20-1 to TRBJ2-7; TRBD2 agrees at 7 bases. The germline gives CDR1 DFQATT, CDR2 SNEGSKA (reference sequence). CDR3 length: 11 amino acids. Losses at the gene ends were 7 bases for V and 4 bases for J; bases not matched to a gene: 4. The CDR3 here is CSGLAEYEQYF. In nucleotides, the CDR3 is TGCAGTGGTCTAGCGGAATACGAGCAGTACTTC.

The rearrangement joins TRBV19 to TRBJ1-1; D might be TRBD1 (5 bases). Per the germline V gene, CDR1 is LNHDA and CDR2 is SQIVND (reference sequence). CDR3 length: 14 residues. V lost 4 bases and J 4 bases, leaving 13 bases between the germline ends. CDR3 in amino acids: CASSSGGGVTEAFF. The CDR3 nucleotides are TGTGCCAGTAGTAGCGGCGGGGGAGTCACTGAAGCTTTCTTT.

CDR3 coding DNA: TGTGCCAGCAGCTTACCGGACAAAAAACTGTTTTTT. It encodes CASSLPDKKLFF. The V gene is TRBV7-9, the J gene TRBJ1-4; possible D gene TRBD1, 5 bases. Per the germline V gene, CDR1 is SEHNR and CDR2 is FQNEAQ (reference sequence). This CDR3 contains 12 residues. The V gene lost 2 bases and the J gene lost 9 bases, with 7 bases spanning the gap.

The gene calls are TRBV2 and TRBJ1-1, with 10 bases aligning to TRBD1. V lost 7 bases and J lost 12; bases outside the gene matches: 8. Germline V gene data show CDR1 as SNHLY and CDR2 as FYNNEI. The CDR3 runs 12 residues. The CDR3 DNA is TGTGCCAGCAAATACCGGGACAGGGGATCTTTCTTT. It is translated as CASKYRDRGSFF.

The CDR3 reads CASSFRRATGELFF. Written as DNA, the CDR3 is TGTGCCAGCAGCTTTCGTCGAGCGACCGGGGAGCTGTTTTTT. The gene calls are TRBV5-6 and TRBJ2-2; D remains ambiguous. V lost 2 bases, J lost 5 bases, and 10 bases lay in between. CDR3 length: 14 residues. Germline lookup yields CDR1 SGHDT and CDR2 YYEEEE.

V usage is TRBV7-9 and J usage is TRBJ2-7; 12 nucleotides line up with TRBD1. This CDR3 spans 15 amino acids. The germline V gene encodes CDR1 SEHNR and CDR2 FQNEAQ (reference sequence). V shed 5 bases and J 4 bases; nucleotides not matched to a gene: 6. CDR3 DNA: TGTGCCAGCAGCACCGGGACAGGGGGCAATTACGAGCAGTACTTC. This translates into CASSTGTGGNYEQYF.

A single count supports this clone. V and J are TRBV5-3 and TRBJ1-2, with TRBD1 matching 10 bases. TRBV5-3 has ORF status, its function being uncertain. There are 18 residues in the CDR3. After removal of 6 bases from V and 7 bases from J, the junction contained 21 bases not matched to a gene. CDR3 region: CARIHSRGRDRGQAGYTF. CDR3 nucleotide sequence: TGTGCCAGAATCCATTCAAGGGGCCGGGACAGGGGTCAGGCTGGCTACACCTTC.

The CDR3 sequence: CASSSRGVLYEQYF. The CDR3 DNA is TGTGCCAGCAGTAGCAGGGGGGTTTTGTACGAGCAGTACTTC. The chain couples TRBV27 to TRBJ2-5; tentative D call: TRBD1 (7 bases). Near its end, the DNA agrees better with TRBJ2-7, so the J call may be wrong. Germline V gene data show CDR1 as MNHEY and CDR2 as SMNVEV (reference sequence). This CDR3 has 14 residues.